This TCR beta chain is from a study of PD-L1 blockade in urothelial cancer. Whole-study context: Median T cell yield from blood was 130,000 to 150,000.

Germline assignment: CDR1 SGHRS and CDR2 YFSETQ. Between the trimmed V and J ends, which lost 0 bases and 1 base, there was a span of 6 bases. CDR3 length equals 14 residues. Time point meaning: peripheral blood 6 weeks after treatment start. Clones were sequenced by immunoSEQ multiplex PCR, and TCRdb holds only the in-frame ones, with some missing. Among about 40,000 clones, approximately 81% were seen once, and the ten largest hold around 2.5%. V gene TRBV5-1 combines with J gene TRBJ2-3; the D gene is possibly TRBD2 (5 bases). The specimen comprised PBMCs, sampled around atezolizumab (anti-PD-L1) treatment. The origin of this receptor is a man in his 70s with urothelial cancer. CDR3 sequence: CASSLEGGTDTQYF. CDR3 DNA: TGCGCCAGCAGCTTGGAGGGAGGCACAGATACGCAGTATTTT.